These 6 T cell receptor beta chains came from one sample sequenced in a study of Ad26.COV2.S vaccination and SARS-CoV-2 variants. TCRdb's table, derived via immunoSEQ multiplex PCR, lists solely in-frame clones and lacks some. The profile shows 380,000 or so clones, roughly 80% of them singletons. Treatment described: 15 to 20 received Ad26.COV2.S at low or high dose, single or two shots; 5 received placebo; per-sample allocation not given. Sampling was performed 63 days after the first vaccine or placebo injection. The material sequenced was peripheral blood, taken in a trial of Ad26.COV2.S vaccine versus placebo. Every receptor here comes from a person between 18 and 65 years old who received the Ad26.COV2.S COVID-19 vaccine or a placebo.

V usage is TRBV20-1 and J usage is TRBJ1-5, with unresolved D. The CDR3 covers 13 residues. CDR1 is DFQATT and CDR2 is SNEGSKA in the germline V gene (reference sequence). Trimming stripped 3 bases from V and 6 bases from J, with 12 bases between. CDR3 DNA: TGCAGTGCTAGTCCTTCGAGAGGTCAGCCCCAGCATTTT. It translates to CSASPSRGQPQHF.

This chain connects TRBV15 to TRBJ1-4, with D unresolved. V was clipped by 0 bases and J by 6 bases, with 11 bases between them. This CDR3 has 15 amino acids. Germline V CDR1 and CDR2: LNHNV, YYDKDF (reference sequence). The CDR3 reads CATSRDGRMDEKLFF. The CDR3 DNA sequence: TGTGCCACCAGCAGAGACGGACGAATGGATGAAAAACTGTTTTTT.

This sequence joins TRBV3-1 (or the pseudogene TRBV3-2) and TRBJ2-1, with 10 bases identical to TRBD2. CDR1 and CDR2 (germline): LGHDT, YNNKEL (reference sequence). V trimming: 3 bases; J trimming: 3 bases; junction bases outside the gene matches: 2. The CDR3 length is 15 residues. CDR3 loop: CASSQSGGDYNEQFF. CDR3 DNA sequence: TGTGCCAGCAGCCAGAGCGGGGGGGACTACAATGAGCAGTTCTTC.

This clone has a single count. This rearrangement joins TRBV7-2 to TRBJ2-2, with TRBD2 as a possible D gene (5 bases). Germline V gene lookup returns CDR1 SGHTA and CDR2 FQGNSA. This CDR3 is 16 amino acids long. V gave up 9 bases and J gave up 1 base, with 18 bases separating them. The CDR3 nucleotides read TGTGCCAGTTGTCGCGGGCAGCTGCTGAACACCGGGGAGCTGTTTTTT. Protein sequence: CASCRGQLLNTGELFF.

V is TRBV7-3 and J is TRBJ2-7; a weak D match, TRBD1 (7 bases). The germline V gene encodes CDR1 SGHTA and CDR2 FQGTGA. This CDR3 spans 15 amino acids. V was cut by 5 bases and J by 4 bases, with 18 bases left in between. In nucleotides, the CDR3 is TGTGCCAGCAGCAAAGGACAGGCGGGATATTACGAGCAGTACTTC. Amino acid sequence: CASSKGQAGYYEQYF.

This clone was counted between two and nine times. V is TRBV5-8 and J is TRBJ1-2, with D tentatively TRBD1 (6 bases). In germline, CDR1 is SGHTS, CDR2 YDEGEE. The V gene lost 4 bases and the J gene lost 4 bases, with 17 bases spanning the gap. The CDR3 sequence is 15 residues long. The CDR3 nucleotides read TGTGCCAGCAGCCCGCCGGGGGGCCGCTTCTATGGCTACACCTTC. Amino acids: CASSPPGGRFYGYTF.